Given below is one TCR beta chain in context. The V end lost 4 bases, the J end lost 8 bases, and 9 bases lay between the germline ends. This CDR3 is built from 11 residues. Germline CDR1 reads SGDLS; CDR2 reads YYNGEE. The data stem from a study of CD8 T cells in Susac syndrome. An input of roughly 0.45 to 1 ug of RNA was subjected to reverse transcription using random hexamers. A single record per CDR3 protein comes from TCRdb applying MiXCR to the immunoSEQ multiplex PCR reads. Of roughly 80,000 distinct CDR3 sequences in the sample, roughly 93% were seen once. The sequencing input was CD8+ T cells from PBMCs. The V call is TRBV9, the J call TRBJ1-1, with D tentatively TRBD1 (5 bases). The clonotype was recovered from a human donor in good health. CDR3 sequence: CASSSRTEAFF. The CDR3 nucleotides are TGTGCCAGCAGCAGTCGGACAGAAGCTTTCTTT.